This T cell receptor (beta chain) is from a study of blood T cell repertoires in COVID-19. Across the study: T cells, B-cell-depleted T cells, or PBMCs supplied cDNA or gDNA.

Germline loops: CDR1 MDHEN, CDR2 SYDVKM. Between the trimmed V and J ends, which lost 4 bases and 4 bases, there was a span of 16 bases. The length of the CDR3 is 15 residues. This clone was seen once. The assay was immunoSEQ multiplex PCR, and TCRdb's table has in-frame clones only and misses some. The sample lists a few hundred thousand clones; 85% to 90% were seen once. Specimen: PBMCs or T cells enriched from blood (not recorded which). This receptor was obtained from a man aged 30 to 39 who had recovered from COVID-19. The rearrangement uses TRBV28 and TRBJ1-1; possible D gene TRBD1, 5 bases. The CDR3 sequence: CASSSSPGLGTEAFF. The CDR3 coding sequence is TGTGCCAGCAGTTCATCACCAGGGTTGGGCACTGAAGCTTTCTTT.